This TCR beta chain was profiled in a study of CD8+ T cells in alopecia areata. Researchers gathered lesional scalp punch biopsies and peripheral blood from patients with alopecia areata. The CDR3 covers 12 residues. Germline V lookup: CDR1 GTSNPN, CDR2 SVGIG (reference sequence). V lost 1 base to trimming and J lost 7 bases, with 8 bases between them. Following RNA extraction, reverse transcription yielded cDNA that acted as the sequencing template. TCRdb keeps only in-frame clones here, not all; method: immunoSEQ multiplex PCR. This repertoire shows about 150,000 clones, around 50% found once; its top ten account for roughly 6.8%.

This chain connects TRBV30 to TRBJ2-1; D is unresolved. This receptor was taken from a human donor with alopecia areata. The sample was CD4+ T cells sorted from blood. Here the CDR3 reads CAWSDQLNEQFF. The CDR3 DNA follows: TGTGCCTGGAGTGATCAGTTAAATGAGCAGTTCTTC.